The entry below gives a single T cell receptor beta chain sequence along with its context. Its target is not known. This sample was taken from a study of T cell responses to AZD1222 COVID-19 vaccine. Study-wide points: Scientists sampled the repertoires only once the peak T cell response had passed. White British people made up most donors, females outnumbered males, and clonal diversity was possibly underestimated. The breadth and depth of Spike-specific TCRs increased once two AZD1222 doses had been given.

Here immunoSEQ multiplex PCR was the method, and the copy in TCRdb shows in-frame clones only, minus some. Of around 77,000 clones in the sample, 75% to 90% were seen once. Germline trimming cut 1 base from V and 5 bases from J; bases unmatched to any gene: 4. This CDR3 contains 14 residues. Germline CDR1 is MNHNS and CDR2 is SASEGT. Sample: peripheral blood, taken on day 0 of AZD1222 vaccination. The clonotype comes from an adult in good health. This sequence joins TRBV6-1 and TRBJ1-2; TRBD1 aligns across 7 bases. CDR3 sequence reads: CASSEGGGPYGYTF. As DNA, the CDR3 is TGTGCCAGCAGTGAAGGAGGGGGCCCTTATGGCTACACCTTC.